The next 31 T cell receptor beta chains were all read from a single sample in a study of human T cells and chemical hapten exposure. TCRdb reprocessed the RACE reads via MiXCR and lists one record per CDR3 protein. Of 75,000 to 95,000 distinct CDR3 sequences in the sample, about 10% were seen once. Indicated time point: patch test 2, 6 weeks after DPC sensitization. Treatment described: therapeutic diphenylcyclopropenone sensitization with weekly scalp DPC. Sequenced here: whole blood, sampled in connection with sensitization to the hapten diphenylcyclopropenone (DPC). These receptor sequences come from a middle-aged man with alopecia areata. Some clones in this sample may be carry-over from other donors' samples.

The chain has TRBV30 and TRBJ1-1; 9 positions agree with TRBD1. Germline V gene sequence: CDR1 GTSNPN, CDR2 SVGIG (reference sequence). The CDR3 loop spans 13 amino acids. Germline trimming cut 7 bases from V and 2 bases from J; bases unmatched to any gene: 5. CDR3 in amino acids: CAFDRGKNTEAFF. The DNA of the CDR3 is TGTGCCTTTGACAGGGGGAAAAACACTGAAGCTTTCTTT.

This clonotype showed up many times. The genes are TRBV2 and TRBJ1-5, with 7 bases identical to TRBD1. The CDR3 consists of 14 residues. The germline V gene has CDR1 SNHLY and CDR2 FYNNEI. J gave up 7 bases and V 3 bases, and 6 bases lay outside the gene matches. This chain's CDR3 is CASSETGMRQPQHF. Written as DNA, the CDR3 is TGTGCCAGCAGTGAGACAGGGATGCGACAGCCCCAGCATTTT.

The sample holds many counts of this clonotype. V and J are TRBV6-1 and TRBJ1-2; D gene uncertain. From germline, CDR1 is MNHNS and CDR2 SASEGT. The CDR3 extends over 13 amino acids. Trimming left V 7 bases short and J 2 bases short, with 11 bases between. The CDR3 DNA follows: TGTGCCAGCATCGAGAGACCAAACTATGGCTACACCTTC. Its protein product is CASIERPNYGYTF.

Note on this clonotype: Its ends do not fully match the called genes, so a read error is possible. The chain is built from TRBV12-3 or TRBV12-4 and TRBJ1-5, with D uncertain. The CDR3 has 15 residues. The CDR3 coding sequence is TGTGCCAGCAGTTTACGCCAAAGTAGCGATCAGCCCCAGCATTTT. This translates into CASSLRQSSDQPQHF.

This clonotype was counted only a few times. The rearrangement uses TRBV7-8 and TRBJ2-7; D unresolved. Germline V CDR1 and CDR2: SGHVS, FQNEAQ. Trimming took off 1 base at V and 1 base at J, with 8 bases between the two ends. This CDR3 spans 14 amino acids. The CDR3 reads CASSLGFGSYEQYF. CDR3 nucleotides: TGTGCCAGCAGCTTAGGGTTCGGTTCCTACGAGCAGTACTTC.

This clonotype was observed a few times. The rearrangement links TRBV7-9 to TRBJ2-7; D not certain. The CDR3 has 14 amino acids. Germline values: CDR1 SEHNR, CDR2 FQNEAQ (reference sequence). With 1 base removed from V and 0 bases from J, the gap between germline ends came to 7 bases. CDR3 region: CASSLDSVSYEQYF. The DNA for the CDR3 is TGTGCCAGCAGCTTAGACTCGGTCTCCTACGAGCAGTACTTC. Full variable domain (outside the CDR3, taken from reference TRBV7-9 and TRBJ2-7): DTGVSQNPRHKITKRGQNVTFRCDPISEHNRLYWYRQTLGQGPEFLTYFQNEAQLEKSRLLSDRFSAERPKGSFSTLEIQRTEQGDSAMYLCASSLDSVSYEQYFGPGTRLTVT.

The chain combines TRBV28 with TRBJ2-2; 8 bases match TRBD2. CDR1 is MDHEN, CDR2 SYDVKM, per germline. The CDR3 totals 16 residues. Trimming removed 5 bases from V and 0 bases from J; junction bases left unmatched: 5. The CDR3 reads CASSTPGLANTGELFF. DNA for the CDR3: TGTGCCAGCAGTACACCGGGACTAGCGAACACCGGGGAGCTGTTTTTT. The whole variable domain, remainder taken from reference TRBV28 and TRBJ2-2, is DVKVTQSSRYLVKRTGEKVFLECVQDMDHENMFWYRQDPGLGLRLIYFSYDVKMKEKGDIPEGYSVSREKKERFSLILESASTNQTSMYLCASSTPGLANTGELFFGEGSRLTVL.

This clonotype was found many times. The chain uses TRBV7-2 and TRBJ1-2; possible D gene TRBD1, 5 bases. The germline gives CDR1 SGHTA, CDR2 FQGNSA. V gave up 4 bases and J gave up 6 bases, with 12 bases separating them. This CDR3 contains 13 residues. Here the CDR3 reads CASSSYSGDGYTF. The CDR3 DNA sequence: TGTGCCAGCAGCTCGTATTCGGGGGATGGCTACACCTTC. Combining the CDR3 with reference TRBV7-2 and TRBJ1-2 gives the whole variable domain GAGVSQSPSNKVTEKGKDVELRCDPISGHTALYWYRQSLGQGLEFLIYFQGNSAPDKSGLPSDRFSAERTGGSVSTLTIQRTQQEDSAVYLCASSSYSGDGYTFGSGTRLTVV.

This clonotype was picked up many times. This chain links TRBV14 with TRBJ2-1; 13 bases map to TRBD2. Germline values: CDR1 SGHDN, CDR2 FVKESK. Trimming cost V 4 bases and J 8 bases; bases outside gene matches: 5. The CDR3 is 15 amino acids. The CDR3 nucleotides read TGTGCCAGCAGCCTTCGACTAGCGGGAGGAGATGAGCAGTTCTTC. This sequence encodes CASSLRLAGGDEQFF.

This clonotype has just a few counts. The chain combines TRBV6-5 with TRBJ1-3; 7 bases agree with TRBD1. Germline V CDR1 and CDR2: MNHEY, SVGAGI. This CDR3 has 15 amino acids. J lost 0 bases, V lost 5 bases, and 4 bases had no gene match. DNA of the CDR3: TGTGCCAGCAGTATACAGGGGAGCTCTGGAAACACCATATATTTT. Translation: CASSIQGSSGNTIYF.

This clonotype was recorded at least ten times. V usage is TRBV7-6 and J usage is TRBJ2-1; the D gene is possibly TRBD2 (6 bases). The CDR3 length is 16 residues. Looked up from germline, CDR1 is SGHVS and CDR2 is FNYEAQ. V dropped 4 bases and J dropped 3 bases, with 16 bases sitting between them. The CDR3 DNA is TGTGCCAGCAGCTCGACCCCGGGACTTAACTACAATGAGCAGTTCTTC. This encodes CASSSTPGLNYNEQFF.

The genes are TRBV4-3 and TRBJ2-3; maybe TRBD2 (6 bases). Germline V CDR1 and CDR2: LGHNA, YSLEER. CDR3 size: 21 residues. The germline V and J ends were trimmed by 4 bases and 0 bases, with 29 bases remaining between them. The CDR3 sequence is CASSLIPRAPGDGASTDTQYF. The CDR3 nucleotides read TGCGCCAGCAGCCTTATACCCCGGGCCCCGGGGGATGGAGCGAGCACAGATACGCAGTATTTT.

This clonotype was recorded a few times. CDR3 nucleotides: TGTGCCAGCAGCCCTAGCGGGACTACAGATACGCAGTATTTT. This codes for CASSPSGTTDTQYF. The V call is TRBV4-2, the J call TRBJ2-3; 9 bases align to TRBD2. This CDR3 has 14 amino acids. With 4 bases clipped from V and 3 bases from J, the junction kept 2 bases outside the gene matches. The germline V gene encodes CDR1 LGHNA and CDR2 YNFKEQ.

The chain has TRBV11-2 and TRBJ2-3; D is undetermined. Germline assignment: CDR1 SGHAT and CDR2 FQNNGV. Trimming pared 5 bases from V and 0 bases from J, leaving 9 bases between. The CDR3 has 14 residues. The CDR3 loop is CASSPAVSTDTQYF. The CDR3 region has the DNA TGTGCCAGCAGCCCGGCTGTTAGCACAGATACGCAGTATTTT.

This clonotype was counted ten times or more. The chain couples TRBV29-1 to TRBJ1-1; D remains unclear. This CDR3 is 14 amino acids long. Germline loops: CDR1 SQVTM, CDR2 ANQGSEA. Trimming stripped 2 bases from V and 0 bases from J, with 10 bases between. The CDR3 DNA follows: TGCAGCGTTGAAAAGGGCGCGGTGAACACTGAAGCTTTCTTT. This gives the protein CSVEKGAVNTEAFF. The full variable domain, its missing parts supplied by reference TRBV29-1 and TRBJ1-1, is SAVISQKPSRDICQRGTSLTIQCQVDSQVTMMFWYRQQPGQSLTLIATANQGSEATYESGFVIDKFPISRPNLTFSTLTVSNMSPEDSSIYLCSVEKGAVNTEAFFGQGTRLTVV.

This clonotype was recorded a few times. CDR3 sequence (DNA): TGCAGTGCTAGAGATGCGGGAGTGCGGAATGAGCAGTTCTTC. Amino acid sequence: CSARDAGVRNEQFF. This chain joins TRBV20-1 and TRBJ2-1; 7 nucleotides agree with TRBD2. Germline CDR1 is DFQATT and CDR2 is SNEGSKA (reference sequence). Trimming took 0 bases from V and 7 from J; bases not matched to a gene: 6. The CDR3 extends over 14 amino acids.

In its sample, this clonotype was seen many times. This chain joins TRBV3-1 and TRBJ2-7; a weak D match, TRBD1 (6 bases). The CDR3 length is 14 residues. V was pared by 2 bases and J by 3 bases, with 11 bases between. Germline V gene data show CDR1 as LGHDT and CDR2 as YNNKEL (reference sequence). The CDR3 spells CASSQRPGHYEQYF. CDR3 bases: TGTGCCAGCAGCCAAAGGCCGGGACACTACGAGCAGTACTTC.

This rearrangement joins TRBV12-3 or TRBV12-4 to TRBJ1-1, with 7 positions matching TRBD1. Trimming at V came to 5 bases and at J to 4 bases, leaving 10 bases not matched to a gene. The CDR3 sequence is 15 residues long. The CDR3 coding sequence is TGTGCCAGCAGTGCCCAACAGGGGATCGGCACTGAAGCTTTCTTT. Translating it yields CASSAQQGIGTEAFF.

V is TRBV7-9 and J is TRBJ2-2, with 7 bases lining up with TRBD1. V lost 5 bases to trimming and J lost 0 bases; unmatched junction nucleotides: 18. In germline, CDR1 is SEHNR, CDR2 FQNEAQ (reference sequence). The CDR3 contains 20 residues. In DNA form, the CDR3 reads TGTGCCAGCAGCGGGTCTGAGACAGGGTGGATTGTCGCGAACACCGGGGAGCTGTTTTTT. As protein: CASSGSETGWIVANTGELFF.

The chain employs TRBV12-3 or TRBV12-4 and TRBJ2-3, with 9 nucleotides matching TRBD2. The CDR3 is 14 amino acids. V gave up 10 bases and J gave up 6 bases; unmatched junction bases: 11. CDR3 residues: CATAGREGLDTQYF. The CDR3 nucleotides are TGTGCCACCGCGGGGCGGGAGGGCCTTGATACGCAGTATTTT.

The chain links TRBV29-1 to TRBJ2-7; no clear D. This CDR3 comprises 14 residues. CDR1 and CDR2 from the germline V gene are SQVTM and ANQGSEA. V dropped 2 bases and J dropped 3 bases, with 14 bases sitting between them. This chain's CDR3 is CSVETNLPNYEQYF. DNA of the CDR3: TGCAGCGTTGAAACAAACCTCCCGAACTACGAGCAGTACTTC.

This clonotype was recorded at least ten times. The chain employs TRBV18 and TRBJ2-1; 7 bases are a match to TRBD2. J was trimmed by 4 bases and V by 5 bases; bases with no gene match: 11. The length of the CDR3 is 16 residues. Germline values: CDR1 KGHSH, CDR2 LQKENI. CDR3 loop: CASSTARASGYNEQFF. The CDR3 region has the DNA TGTGCCAGCTCAACGGCCCGGGCTAGCGGATACAATGAGCAGTTCTTC.

The V gene is TRBV7-3, the J gene TRBJ2-5; TRBD1 might be the D (6 bases). The CDR3 has 14 residues. The V end lost 5 bases, the J end lost 0 bases, and 10 bases lay between the germline ends. The germline V gene has CDR1 SGHTA and CDR2 FQGTGA. CDR3 DNA: TGTGCCAGCAGCCCAACAGGGAACCAAGAGACCCAGTACTTC. Its protein is CASSPTGNQETQYF.

This clonotype was seen a handful of times. This rearrangement joins TRBV9 to TRBJ2-3, with unresolved D. Germline V gives CDR1 SGDLS, CDR2 YYNGEE. V lost 3 bases and J lost 0, with 11 bases in between. This CDR3 is built from 15 residues. In DNA form, the CDR3 reads TGTGCCAGCAGCGCGTACGGTTGGAGCACAGATACGCAGTATTTT. It specifies CASSAYGWSTDTQYF.

This clonotype was observed many times. This chain uses TRBV7-2 with TRBJ2-3, with D possibly matching TRBD2 (6 bases). Trimming left V 2 bases short and J 4 bases short, with 16 bases between. CDR3 size: 16 residues. Germline V gene lookup returns CDR1 SGHTA and CDR2 FQGNSA. CDR3 amino acids: CASSLRGGKVADTQYF. In DNA form, the CDR3 reads TGTGCCAGCAGCTTAAGGGGCGGGAAAGTTGCAGATACGCAGTATTTT.

This clonotype has ten or more counts. The chain employs TRBV27 and TRBJ1-5; no firm D call. This CDR3 spans 15 amino acids. Looked up from germline, CDR1 is MNHEY and CDR2 is SMNVEV (reference sequence). V was trimmed by 5 bases and J by 4 bases, leaving 15 bases between them. DNA for the CDR3: TGTGCCAGCAGTCCCTATGGACCTTCGAATCAGCCCCAGCATTTT. It is translated as CASSPYGPSNQPQHF.

The chain links TRBV28 to TRBJ2-5; no firm D call. CDR3 size: 18 residues. Between the trimmed V and J ends, which lost 5 bases and 5 bases, there was a span of 27 bases. CDR1 MDHEN and CDR2 SYDVKM come from the germline V gene. The DNA of the CDR3 is TGTGCCAGCAGTCCACCCCCTCTGGCGGCCTGGCAAGGGGAGACCCAGTACTTC. It is translated as CASSPPPLAAWQGETQYF. Full variable domain (remainder filled in from reference TRBV28 and TRBJ2-5): DVKVTQSSRYLVKRTGEKVFLECVQDMDHENMFWYRQDPGLGLRLIYFSYDVKMKEKGDIPEGYSVSREKKERFSLILESASTNQTSMYLCASSPPPLAAWQGETQYFGPGTRLLVL.

This rearrangement joins TRBV9 to TRBJ1-2; no clear D gene. The CDR3 length is 15 residues. Germline CDR1 reads SGDLS; CDR2 reads YYNGEE. Trimming shortened V by 4 bases and J by 0 bases, and 13 bases separated the two germline ends. In DNA, the CDR3 is TGTGCCAGCAGCATAGAACCCGCGGCTAACTATGGCTACACCTTC. This gives the protein CASSIEPAANYGYTF.

This clonotype was picked up a small number of times. The chain is built from TRBV7-9 and TRBJ2-7; no firm D call. Per the germline V gene, CDR1 is SEHNR and CDR2 is FQNEAQ (reference sequence). The CDR3 totals 13 residues. The V and J ends lost 0 bases and 3 bases respectively, with 6 bases between them. The CDR3 coding sequence is TGTGCCAGCAGCTTAGCGCCGGGCTACGAGCAGTACTTC. Its protein product is CASSLAPGYEQYF.

J is TRBJ2-3 and V is TRBV6-2 or TRBV6-3; 12 nucleotides align to TRBD2. Trimming removed 6 bases from V and 7 bases from J; junction bases left unmatched: 8. In germline, CDR1 is MNHEY, CDR2 SVGEGT. The CDR3 consists of 15 residues. CDR3 bases: TGTGCCAGCAGCCGGACTAGCGGGACGACTTATACGCAGTATTTT. Translated, it gives CASSRTSGTTYTQYF.

This clonotype was recorded a few times. The V call is TRBV29-1, the J call TRBJ1-4; maybe TRBD1 (5 bases). CDR1 and CDR2 (germline): SQVTM, ANQGSEA. Trimming removed 6 bases from V and 7 bases from J, with 9 bases in between. The CDR3 extends over 11 amino acids. Here the CDR3 reads CSVGGGEKLFF. The CDR3 coding sequence is TGCAGCGTGGGGGGGGGTGAAAAACTGTTTTTT.